Shown below are 29 T cell receptor beta chains from a single sample sequenced in a study of technical replicates of blood from several donors. This table comes from immunoSEQ multiplex PCR, and its TCRdb copy is limited to in-frame clones, with some not included. The table has about 71,000 clones, around 87% seen once. Input material: PBMCs. These receptors originate from a human donor in good health. Some clones in this sample may be carry-over from other donors' samples.

This chain uses TRBV6-5 with TRBJ2-4; tentative D call: TRBD1 (5 bases). V was pared by 6 bases and J by 1 base, with 13 bases between. CDR3 length: 15 amino acids. CDR1 is MNHEY and CDR2 is SVGAGI in the germline V gene. CDR3 coding DNA: TGTGCCAGCAGGCCAACAGGTCTGGCCAAAAACATTCAGTACTTC. Protein: CASRPTGLAKNIQYF.

Concerning this clone itself: Other DNA sequences in this specimen translate into the identical CDR3. This rearrangement joins TRBV5-1 to TRBJ1-2, with D perhaps matching TRBD1 (6 bases). This CDR3 spans 13 amino acids. CDR1 is SGHRS and CDR2 is YFSETQ in the germline V gene. Trimming pared 4 bases from V and 6 bases from J, leaving 13 bases between. CDR3 in DNA: TGCGCCAGCAGCGTACAGGGTGGGGATGGCTACACCTTC. It codes for CASSVQGGDGYTF.

V and J are TRBV5-4 and TRBJ2-1; possible D gene TRBD2, 6 bases. V was cut by 1 base and J by 5 bases, with 10 bases left in between. Germline values: CDR1 SGHNT, CDR2 YYREEE (reference sequence). The CDR3 is 14 amino acids. The CDR3 region is CASSLSAGNNEQFF. The CDR3 DNA reads as TGTGCCAGCAGCTTGTCGGCGGGGAACAATGAGCAGTTCTTC.

This sequence joins TRBV2 and TRBJ1-1, with TRBD1 identical over 8 bases. With V trimmed by 4 bases and J by 4 bases, 5 bases remained unmatched. The CDR3 totals 14 residues. The germline V gene encodes CDR1 SNHLY and CDR2 FYNNEI. CDR3 bases: TGTGCCAGCAGTGTTCAGGGGGCGGTCACTGAAGCTTTCTTT. This codes for CASSVQGAVTEAFF.

The chain links TRBV7-6 to TRBJ2-2; D is unclear. V lost 0 bases and J 7 bases, leaving 15 bases between the germline ends. Germline CDR1 SGHVS, CDR2 FNYEAQ. The CDR3 runs 16 residues. This chain's CDR3 is CASSLAMGSLLGELFF. The CDR3 DNA is TGTGCCAGCAGCTTAGCCATGGGCTCCCTCCTCGGGGAGCTGTTTTTT.

The V call is TRBV7-9, the J call TRBJ1-4; no clear D. Germline CDR1 and CDR2: SEHNR and FQNEAQ (reference sequence). The V end was cut by 0 bases, the J end by 7 bases, with 6 bases between. The length of the CDR3 is 13 residues. CDR3: CASSLAVGEKLFF. Written as DNA, the CDR3 is TGTGCCAGCAGCTTAGCCGTCGGTGAAAAACTGTTTTTT.

V usage is TRBV5-1 and J usage is TRBJ2-6; D is unclear. The CDR3 covers 14 residues. The germline CDR1 and CDR2 sequences are SGHRS and YFSETQ. V was clipped by 1 base and J by 1 base, with 3 bases between them. The CDR3 reads CASSLQSGANVLTF. In DNA, the CDR3 is TGCGCCAGCAGCTTGCAGTCTGGGGCCAACGTCCTGACTTTC. Full variable domain (rest looked up from reference TRBV5-1 and TRBJ2-6): KAGVTQTPRYLIKTRGQQVTLSCSPISGHRSVSWYQQTPGQGLQFLFEYFSETQRNKGNFPGRFSGRQFSNSRSEMNVSTLELGDSALYLCASSLQSGANVLTFGAGSRLTVL.

This clone was counted a single time. CDR3 sequence: CASSHDSLNEKLFF. CDR3 sequence (DNA): TGTGCCAGCAGCCACGACAGCCTTAATGAAAAACTGTTTTTT. This chain links TRBV6-6 with TRBJ1-4, with D maybe TRBD1 (5 bases). Germline CDR1 and CDR2: MNHNY and SVGAGI (reference sequence). This CDR3 spans 14 amino acids. The V end was cut by 6 bases, the J end by 4 bases, with 12 bases between.

The gene calls are TRBV9 and TRBJ1-2; 8 nucleotides line up with TRBD1. Trimming took 3 bases from V and 3 from J; bases not matched to a gene: 4. Looked up from germline, CDR1 is SGDLS and CDR2 is YYNGEE. The CDR3 sequence is 14 residues long. Here the CDR3 reads CASSGSGQDYGYTF. In DNA, the CDR3 is TGTGCCAGCAGCGGTTCGGGACAGGACTATGGCTACACCTTC.

V gene TRBV19 combines with J gene TRBJ1-3; unclear D gene. This CDR3 region has 16 residues. V was shortened by 1 base and J by 3 bases, with 13 bases between the two germline ends. The germline CDR1 and CDR2 sequences are LNHDA and SQIVND (reference sequence). CDR3 sequence (DNA): TGTGCCAGTAGTATAGGAGGCCAGACTTTTGGAAACACCATATATTTT. It codes for CASSIGGQTFGNTIYF. Full variable domain (missing parts from reference TRBV19 and TRBJ1-3): DGGITQSPKYLFRKEGQNVTLSCEQNLNHDAMYWYRQDPGQGLRLIYYSQIVNDFQKGDIAEGYSVSREKKESFPLTVTSAQKNPTAFYLCASSIGGQTFGNTIYFGEGSWLTVV.

V usage is TRBV11-2 and J usage is TRBJ1-2, with 11 bases fitting TRBD1. The CDR3 extends over 15 amino acids. The germline gives CDR1 SGHAT, CDR2 FQNNGV. Trimming at V came to 0 bases and at J to 8 bases, leaving 5 bases not matched to a gene. The CDR3 DNA reads as TGTGCCAGCAGCTTAGAAAGGACAGGGGGCTCCGGCTACACCTTC. It yields the protein CASSLERTGGSGYTF.

This clone was picked up a small number of times. The chain couples TRBV7-2 to TRBJ1-1, with 9 bases that match TRBD1. Per germline, CDR1 SGHTA and CDR2 FQGNSA. This CDR3 contains 16 residues. V lost 4 bases to trimming and J lost 2 bases; unmatched junction nucleotides: 8. CDR3 amino acids: CASSWRPGQGNTEAFF. In nucleotides, the CDR3 is TGTGCCAGCAGCTGGCGCCCGGGACAGGGAAACACTGAAGCTTTCTTT.

This sequence joins TRBV19 and TRBJ2-1; D gene uncertain. This CDR3 comprises 17 residues. Germline V lookup: CDR1 LNHDA, CDR2 SQIVND (reference sequence). The ends were cut back, 4 bases at V and 2 bases at J, with 18 bases in the middle. CDR3 nucleotide sequence: TGTGCCAGTAGTAGCACTCCGACTGATGGCACCTACAATGAGCAGTTCTTC. This gives the protein CASSSTPTDGTYNEQFF. Based on the CDR3 plus reference TRBV19 and TRBJ2-1, the full variable domain is DGGITQSPKYLFRKEGQNVTLSCEQNLNHDAMYWYRQDPGQGLRLIYYSQIVNDFQKGDIAEGYSVSREKKESFPLTVTSAQKNPTAFYLCASSSTPTDGTYNEQFFGPGTRLTVL.

This clone came up once. J is TRBJ1-2 and V is TRBV19; 7 nucleotides agree with TRBD1. CDR3 length: 15 amino acids. Losses at the gene ends were 5 bases for V and 9 bases for J; bases not matched to a gene: 15. The germline gives CDR1 LNHDA, CDR2 SQIVND (reference sequence). DNA for the CDR3: TGTGCCAGTAGTCCTGGGACAGCCAAACCCTTGAGCTACACCTTC. Its translation: CASSPGTAKPLSYTF.

This chain links TRBV7-2 with TRBJ2-3; D not certain. Germline CDR1 and CDR2: SGHTA and FQGNSA. The germline V and J ends were trimmed by 6 bases and 0 bases, with 7 bases remaining between them. The CDR3 covers 13 residues. The CDR3 nucleotides read TGTGCCAGCAGGGCTCCTAGCACAGATACGCAGTATTTT. Amino acid sequence: CASRAPSTDTQYF.

The CDR3 DNA sequence: TGTGCCAGCAGCCCAACCCAGGGAGGCAGCCAGCCCCAGCATTTT. Translating gives CASSPTQGGSQPQHF. The V gene is TRBV2, the J gene TRBJ1-5, with a tentative D call TRBD1 (5 bases). The CDR3 is 15 amino acids. V lost 6 bases and J 7 bases, leaving 19 bases between the germline ends. The germline CDR1 and CDR2 sequences are SNHLY and FYNNEI.

The gene calls are TRBV10-3 and TRBJ2-7; D is ambiguous. The CDR3 consists of 12 residues. Trimming removed 5 bases at V and 6 bases at J, with 11 bases between. Germline lookup yields CDR1 ENHRY and CDR2 SYGVKD. CDR3: CAISPSLGEQYF. In nucleotides, the CDR3 is TGTGCCATCAGTCCTTCCCTCGGCGAGCAGTACTTC.

This chain uses TRBV4-1 with TRBJ1-2; 7 positions match TRBD1. This CDR3 contains 13 residues. J lost 2 bases, V lost 6 bases, and 3 bases had no gene match. Germline values: CDR1 MGHRA, CDR2 YSYEKL. CDR3: CASRPTGNYGYTF. CDR3 in DNA: TGCGCCAGCAGACCGACAGGGAACTATGGCTACACCTTC.

The J gene is TRBJ2-3, the V gene TRBV13; 8 positions agree with TRBD1. Germline V gene lookup returns CDR1 PRHDT and CDR2 FYEKMQ (reference sequence). J lost 0 bases, V lost 4 bases, and 3 bases had no gene match. This CDR3 is built from 15 residues. As DNA, the CDR3 is TGTGCCAGCAGCTCGGGACAGGAAAGCACAGATACGCAGTATTTT. Residues: CASSSGQESTDTQYF.

V is TRBV29-1 and J is TRBJ2-6; perhaps TRBD1 as D (6 bases). Germline CDR1 and CDR2: SQVTM and ANQGSEA. With 6 bases removed from V and 1 base from J, the gap between germline ends came to 16 bases. The CDR3 is 16 amino acids. The CDR3 reads CSVQQGMRSGANVLTF. DNA of the CDR3: TGCAGCGTGCAACAGGGTATGAGGTCTGGGGCCAACGTCCTGACTTTC.

J is TRBJ2-6 and V is TRBV5-1; no reliable D call. The CDR3 contains 13 residues. Trimming left V 4 bases short and J 1 base short, with 3 bases between. The V gene's germline CDR1 is SGHRS and CDR2 YFSETQ. CDR3: CASSRSGANVLTF. In DNA form, the CDR3 reads TGCGCCAGCAGCCGTTCTGGGGCCAACGTCCTGACTTTC.

CDR3 protein: CASSLRAGGIEETQYF. For the CDR3, the DNA is TGTGCCAGCAGCTTACGGGCAGGGGGCATAGAAGAGACCCAGTACTTC. V usage is TRBV7-9 and J usage is TRBJ2-5; 8 nucleotides align to TRBD1. Looked up from germline, CDR1 is SEHNR and CDR2 is FQNEAQ (reference sequence). Unmatched junction bases numbered 8, after V lost 2 bases and J lost 3 bases. The CDR3 is made up of 16 amino acids.

This chain uses TRBV19 with TRBJ1-6; 7 nucleotides match TRBD1. The CDR3 loop spans 13 amino acids. V lost 5 bases and J lost 6; bases outside the gene matches: 1. Germline CDR1 reads LNHDA; CDR2 reads SQIVND (reference sequence). CDR3 coding DNA: TGTGCCAGTAGTGGGACAGTTAATTCACCCCTCCACTTT. Translation gives CASSGTVNSPLHF.

The chain recombines TRBV7-9 with TRBJ1-1; 9 bases agree with TRBD1. Germline loops: CDR1 SEHNR, CDR2 FQNEAQ (reference sequence). This CDR3 contains 14 residues. The J segment lost 4 bases and the V segment lost 4 bases, leaving 4 bases of the junction unmatched. The CDR3 is CASSSRDRVTEAFF. In DNA form, the CDR3 reads TGTGCCAGCAGCTCCCGGGACAGGGTCACTGAAGCTTTCTTT.

The V call is TRBV5-4, the J call TRBJ2-2; D is perhaps TRBD2 (5 bases). CDR1 is SGHNT and CDR2 is YYREEE in the germline V gene (reference sequence). The CDR3 covers 15 residues. V dropped 4 bases and J dropped 3 bases, with 13 bases sitting between them. The CDR3 DNA is TGTGCCAGCAGCCCGACGTGGACTTACACCGGGGAGCTGTTTTTT. Encoded protein: CASSPTWTYTGELFF.

CDR3 residues: CASSLRGGLTGELFF. The CDR3 DNA is TGTGCCAGCAGCCTACGGGGGGGTCTCACCGGGGAGCTGTTTTTT. The chain combines TRBV11-3 with TRBJ2-2; TRBD2 matches at 8 bases. The ends lost 5 bases at V and 4 bases at J; junction bases unmatched: 6. This CDR3 comprises 15 residues. Per germline, CDR1 SGHNT and CDR2 YENEEA. Full variable domain (rest looked up from reference TRBV11-3 and TRBJ2-2): EAGVVQSPRYKIIEKKQPVAFWCNPISGHNTLYWYLQNLGQGPELLIRYENEEAVDDSQLPKDRFSAERLKGVDSTLKIQPAELGDSAVYLCASSLRGGLTGELFFGEGSRLTVL.

The chain recombines TRBV7-9 with TRBJ2-1; possible D gene TRBD2, 6 bases. Per germline, CDR1 SEHNR and CDR2 FQNEAQ (reference sequence). V lost 5 bases and J 8 bases, leaving 16 bases between the germline ends. There are 14 residues in the CDR3. The CDR3 sequence is CASSPRDSTDEQFF. The CDR3 bases are TGTGCCAGCAGCCCACGGGACTCTACTGATGAGCAGTTCTTC.

The chain is built from TRBV18 and TRBJ1-2; D gene unclear. Germline V lookup: CDR1 KGHSH, CDR2 LQKENI. Trimming took 5 bases from V and 2 from J, leaving 9 bases between them. The CDR3 totals 13 residues. The CDR3 bases are TGTGCCAGCTCAGTCGGGGAGAACTATGGCTACACCTTC. Translated: CASSVGENYGYTF.

V usage is TRBV7-9 and J usage is TRBJ2-2, with unresolved D. From germline, CDR1 is SEHNR and CDR2 FQNEAQ (reference sequence). The CDR3 runs to 15 residues. With 2 bases removed from V and 0 bases from J, the gap between germline ends came to 7 bases. The CDR3 region has the DNA TGTGCCAGCAGCTTACGACAAGCGAACACCGGGGAGCTGTTTTTT. This codes for CASSLRQANTGELFF.